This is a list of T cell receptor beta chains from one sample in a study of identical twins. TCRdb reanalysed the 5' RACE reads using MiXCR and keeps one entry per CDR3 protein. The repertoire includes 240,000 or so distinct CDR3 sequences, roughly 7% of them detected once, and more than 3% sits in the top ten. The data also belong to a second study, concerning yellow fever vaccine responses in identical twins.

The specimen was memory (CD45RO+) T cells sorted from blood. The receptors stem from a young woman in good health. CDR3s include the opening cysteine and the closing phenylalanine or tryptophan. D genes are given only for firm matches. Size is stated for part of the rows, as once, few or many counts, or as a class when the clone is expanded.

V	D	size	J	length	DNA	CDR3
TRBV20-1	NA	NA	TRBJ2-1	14	TGCAGTGCTAGAGTTGGGGGGCTCGGTGGTGAGCAGTTCTTC	CSARVGGLGGEQFF
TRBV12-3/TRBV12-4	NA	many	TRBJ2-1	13	TGTGCCAGCTGGGAAAGGCAGTACAATGAGCAGTTCTTC	CASWERQYNEQFF
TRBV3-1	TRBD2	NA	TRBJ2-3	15	TGTGCCAGCAGCCAGCAGCGGGGGCGGGAAGATACGCAGTATTTT	CASSQQRGREDTQYF
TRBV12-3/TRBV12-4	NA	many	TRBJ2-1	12	TGTGCCAGCAGCGCTCAGGTTAATGAGCAGTTCTTC	CASSAQVNEQFF
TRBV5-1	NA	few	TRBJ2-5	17	TGCGCCAGCACCCTGGGGCAGATGGGGGCTCCAGGGGAGACCCAGTACTTC	CASTLGQMGAPGETQYF
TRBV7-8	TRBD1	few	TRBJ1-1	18	TGTGCCAGCAGCCGAATTTTTGGGACAGCGGATATGAACACTGAAGCTTTCTTT	CASSRIFGTADMNTEAFF
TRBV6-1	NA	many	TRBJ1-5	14	TGTGCCAGCACCCAAGTGGGGGTTTCTCAGCCCCAGCATTTT	CASTQVGVSQPQHF
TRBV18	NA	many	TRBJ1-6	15	TGTGCCAGCTCACCTAGCGAGGCCTTGGGTTCACCCCTCCACTTT	CASSPSEALGSPLHF
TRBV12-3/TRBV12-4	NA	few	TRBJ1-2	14	TGTGCCAGCAGTTTCGGGGGAATGGGCTATGGCTACACCTTC	CASSFGGMGYGYTF
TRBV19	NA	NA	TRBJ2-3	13	TGTGCCAGTAGTAACAGGGCCGAAGATACGCAGTATTTT	CASSNRAEDTQYF
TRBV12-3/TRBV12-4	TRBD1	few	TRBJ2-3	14	TGTGCCAGCAGACTTGGGACAGCGACAGATACGCAGTATTTT	CASRLGTATDTQYF
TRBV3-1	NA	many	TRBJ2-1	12	TGTGCCAGCAGCCAAGTTCACAATGAGCAGTTCTTC	CASSQVHNEQFF
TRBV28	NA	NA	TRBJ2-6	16	TGTGCCAGCAGTTTGGGGCCCATCTCTGGGGCCAACGTCCTGACTTTC	CASSLGPISGANVLTF
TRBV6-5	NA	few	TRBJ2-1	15	TGTGCCAGCAGTTACTCCCCCCGCCAGAAATCGCGGCAGTTCTTC	CASSYSPRQKSRQFF
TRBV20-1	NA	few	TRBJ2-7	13	TGCAGTGCCAAGAGGCGGGTTTCCTACGAGCAGTACTTC	CSAKRRVSYEQYF
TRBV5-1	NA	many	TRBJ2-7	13	TGCGCCAGCAGCCCGGAGGGAGCCTACGAGCAGTACTTC	CASSPEGAYEQYF
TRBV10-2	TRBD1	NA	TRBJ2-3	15	TGCGCCAGCAGGGAACCAGGGGGCGGCACAGATACGCAGTATTTT	CASREPGGGTDTQYF
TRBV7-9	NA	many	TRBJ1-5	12	TGTGCCAGCAGCTGGGGGGGTCAGCCCCAGCATTTT	CASSWGGQPQHF
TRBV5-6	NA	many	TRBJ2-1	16	TGTGCCAGCAGCCCCCCCGGTGGGAGCTCCTACAATGAGCAGTTCTTC	CASSPPGGSSYNEQFF
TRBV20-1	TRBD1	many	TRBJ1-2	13	TGCAGTGCCACCACAGGGGAGAACTATGGCTACACCTTC	CSATTGENYGYTF
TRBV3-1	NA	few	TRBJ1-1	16	TGTGCCAGCAGCCAAGATCCGGACAGATTGAACACTGAAGCTTTCTTT	CASSQDPDRLNTEAFF
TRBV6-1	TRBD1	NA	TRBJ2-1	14	TGTGCCAGCCGACAGGGGGCTTCCTACAATGAGCAGTTCTTC	CASRQGASYNEQFF
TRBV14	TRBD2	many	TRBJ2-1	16	TGTGCCAGCAGCCAATTCGGGGGGGGCTCCTACAATGAGCAGTTCTTC	CASSQFGGGSYNEQFF
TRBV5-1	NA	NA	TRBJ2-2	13	TGCGCCAGCAGCTTGGAGGGGTCCGGGGAGCTGTTTTTT	CASSLEGSGELFF
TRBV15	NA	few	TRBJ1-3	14	TGTGCCACCAGCTTATTCAGCTCTGGAAACACCATATATTTT	CATSLFSSGNTIYF
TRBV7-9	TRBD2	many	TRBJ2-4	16	TGTGCCAGCAGCCCAAGCGGGAGGTTCGACAAAAACATTCAGTACTTC	CASSPSGRFDKNIQYF
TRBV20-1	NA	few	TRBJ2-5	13	TGCAGTGCTAGGTCCCTCCTGCGGGAGACCCAGTACTTC	CSARSLLRETQYF
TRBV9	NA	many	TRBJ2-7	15	TGTGCCAGCAGCGTATTTAGCTCCACACGATACGAGCAGTACTTC	CASSVFSSTRYEQYF
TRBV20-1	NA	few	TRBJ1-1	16	TGCAGTGCTAGAGATAAGGTTGTCAATATGAACACTGAAGCTTTCTTT	CSARDKVVNMNTEAFF
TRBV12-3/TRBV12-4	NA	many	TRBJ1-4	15	TGTGCCAGCAAGGGGAACCAAAACAGGAATGAAAAACTGTTTTTT	CASKGNQNRNEKLFF
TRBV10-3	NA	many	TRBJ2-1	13	TGTGCCACCGGGATGGGACCCTACAATGAGCAGTTCTTC	CATGMGPYNEQFF
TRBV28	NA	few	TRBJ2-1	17	TGTGCCAGCACCCAGAAGAGGGCAGGGAGGTCCTACAATGAGCAGTTCTTC	CASTQKRAGRSYNEQFF
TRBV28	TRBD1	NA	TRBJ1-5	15	TGTGCCAGCAAGCGGGACAGGGTGGGGAATCAGCCCCAGCATTTT	CASKRDRVGNQPQHF
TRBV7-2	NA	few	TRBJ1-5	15	TGTGCCAGCAGCTCCGGATCTAGGGGCAATCAGCCCCAGCATTTT	CASSSGSRGNQPQHF
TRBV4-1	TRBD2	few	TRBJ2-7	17	TGCGCCAGCAGCCAACCTCAGGGGACTAGCAGCTCCTACGAGCAGTACTTC	CASSQPQGTSSSYEQYF
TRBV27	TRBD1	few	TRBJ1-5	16	TGTGCCAGCAGTTTACAGGGGGCCGATAGCAATCAGCCCCAGCATTTT	CASSLQGADSNQPQHF
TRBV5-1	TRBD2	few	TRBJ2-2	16	TGCGCCAGCAGCTCCGGGACTAGCGAGTTCACCGGGGAGCTGTTTTTT	CASSSGTSEFTGELFF
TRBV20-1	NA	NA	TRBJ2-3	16	TGCAGTGCTAGAGATGTTCGGATTGGCGGGGCAGATACGCAGTATTTT	CSARDVRIGGADTQYF
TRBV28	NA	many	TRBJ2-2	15	TGTGCCAGCAGTTTAGGGTGGGGCGACACCGGGGAGCTGTTTTTT	CASSLGWGDTGELFF
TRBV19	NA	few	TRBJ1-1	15	TGTGCCAGCCAAAGGGATGCGAAGGGTGGGTTAAGAGCTTTCTTT	CASQRDAKGGLRAFF
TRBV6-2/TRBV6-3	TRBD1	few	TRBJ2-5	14	TGTGCCAGCAGTGGGAGACAGGGAACGGAGACCCAGTACTTC	CASSGRQGTETQYF
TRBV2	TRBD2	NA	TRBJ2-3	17	TGTGCCAGCGGGGCATCCTCTAGCGGGGTGCTCCCAGATACGCAGTATTTT	CASGASSSGVLPDTQYF
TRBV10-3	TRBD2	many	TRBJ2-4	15	TGTGCCATCAGCCAAGGGACTAGCGATAAAAACATTCAGTACTTC	CAISQGTSDKNIQYF
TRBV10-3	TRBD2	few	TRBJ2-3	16	TGTGCCATCAGGACGGGGTTGGGACTAGTGGCAGATACGCAGTATTTT	CAIRTGLGLVADTQYF
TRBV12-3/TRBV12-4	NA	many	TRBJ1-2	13	TGTGCCAGCAGGGGGGGACGAAACTATGGCTACACCTTC	CASRGGRNYGYTF
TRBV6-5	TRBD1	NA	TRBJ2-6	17	TGTGCCAGCAGTTACTTAGGACAGGGGGCCGGGGCCAACGTCCTGACTTTC	CASSYLGQGAGANVLTF
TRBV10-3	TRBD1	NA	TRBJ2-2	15	TGTGCCATCAGTGCGACAGGGGGCAATACCGGGGAGCTGTTTTTT	CAISATGGNTGELFF
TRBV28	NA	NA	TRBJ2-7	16	TGTGCCATCCAAAATAAACAGGGTATCCCCGGCGACGAGCAGTACTTC	CAIQNKQGIPGDEQYF
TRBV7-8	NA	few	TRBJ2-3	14	TGTGCCAGCAGCCACGGGACTGTCACAGATACGCAGTATTTT	CASSHGTVTDTQYF
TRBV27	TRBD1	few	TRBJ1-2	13	TGTGCCAGCAGTCTACAGGGGAGGGGTGGCTACACCTTC	CASSLQGRGGYTF
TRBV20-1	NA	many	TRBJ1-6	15	TGCAGTGCTAGAGACCCCCGAAACAGCAATTCACCCCTCCACTTT	CSARDPRNSNSPLHF
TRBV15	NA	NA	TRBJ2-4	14	TGTGCCACCAGCAGAGATGGAGGAGGGTACATTCAGTACTTC	CATSRDGGGYIQYF
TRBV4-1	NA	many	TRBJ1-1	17	TGCGCCAGCAGCCAAGAAGGAGTACATCCGCGGGACACTGAAGCTTTCTTT	CASSQEGVHPRDTEAFF
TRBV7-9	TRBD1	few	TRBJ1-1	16	TGTGCCAGCAGCCCGCACAGGGGGAATTTGAACACTGAAGCTTTCTTT	CASSPHRGNLNTEAFF
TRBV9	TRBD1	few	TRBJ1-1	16	TGTGCCAGCAGCGTAGCTCCGGGACAGGGTGTCACTGAAGCTTTCTTT	CASSVAPGQGVTEAFF
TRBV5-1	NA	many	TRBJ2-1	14	TGCGCCAGCAGCTTGAATAGCGCCTACAATGAGCAGTTCTTC	CASSLNSAYNEQFF
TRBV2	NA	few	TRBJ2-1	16	TGTGCCAGCAGTGAGCAATCCCACAGGGTTTACAATGAGCAGTTCTTC	CASSEQSHRVYNEQFF
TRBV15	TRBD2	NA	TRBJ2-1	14	TGTGCCACCAGCAGAGCAGGTAGCGGGAACGAGCAGTTCTTC	CATSRAGSGNEQFF